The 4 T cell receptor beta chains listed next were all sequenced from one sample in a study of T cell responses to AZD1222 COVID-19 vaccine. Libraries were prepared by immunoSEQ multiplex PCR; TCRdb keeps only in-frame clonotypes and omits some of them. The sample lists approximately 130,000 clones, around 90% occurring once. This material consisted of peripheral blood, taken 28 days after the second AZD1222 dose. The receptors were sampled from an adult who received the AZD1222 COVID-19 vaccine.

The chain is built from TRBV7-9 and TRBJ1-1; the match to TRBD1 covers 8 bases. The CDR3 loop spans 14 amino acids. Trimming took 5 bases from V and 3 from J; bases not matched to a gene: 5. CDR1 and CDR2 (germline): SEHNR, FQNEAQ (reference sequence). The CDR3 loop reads CASSPARGHTEAFF. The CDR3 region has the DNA TGTGCCAGCAGCCCCGCCAGGGGGCACACTGAAGCTTTCTTT.

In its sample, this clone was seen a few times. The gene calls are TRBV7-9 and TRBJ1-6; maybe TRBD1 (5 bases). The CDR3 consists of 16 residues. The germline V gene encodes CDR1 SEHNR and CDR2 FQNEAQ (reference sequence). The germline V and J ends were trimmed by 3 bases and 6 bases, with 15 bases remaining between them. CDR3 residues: CASSLGQGRRNSPLHF. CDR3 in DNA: TGTGCCAGCAGCTTGGGGCAGGGACGCCGTAATTCACCCCTCCACTTT.

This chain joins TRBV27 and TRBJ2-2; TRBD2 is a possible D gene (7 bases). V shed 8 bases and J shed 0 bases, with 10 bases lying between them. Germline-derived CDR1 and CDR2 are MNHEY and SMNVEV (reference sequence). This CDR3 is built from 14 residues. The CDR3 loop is CASRGAANTGELFF. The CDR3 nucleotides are TGTGCCAGCCGGGGGGCGGCGAACACCGGGGAGCTGTTTTTT.

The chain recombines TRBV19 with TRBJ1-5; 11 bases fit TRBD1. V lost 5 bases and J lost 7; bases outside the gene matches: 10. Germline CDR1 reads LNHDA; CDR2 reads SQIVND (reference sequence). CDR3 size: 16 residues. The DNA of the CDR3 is TGTGCCAGTAGTTCCCGGACAGGGGGCGGAGGCCAGCCCCAGCATTTT. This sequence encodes CASSSRTGGGGQPQHF.